This T cell receptor (beta chain) was found in a study of shared clonotypes between healthy human individuals. Generated by immunoSEQ multiplex PCR, the TCRdb table keeps only in-frame clones and is missing some. Found here are roughly 1,500,000 clones, approximately 98% of them singletons; the top ten hold 0.4% to 0.45%. General observations from the study: Generation probabilities of non-shared clonotypes were lower (relative to those shared by all four donors).

V was cut by 5 bases and J by 7 bases, with 15 bases left in between. The V gene's germline CDR1 is SGHAT and CDR2 FQNNGV. There are 14 residues in the CDR3. Investigators divided CD4+ cells into CD45RA+ naive and CD45RA-negative memory subsets. Details on this clone: What it binds is unknown.

The source material was naive CD4+ T cells sorted from blood. Sample subset: CD45RA+ positively selected. The chain combines TRBV11-2 with TRBJ2-1; D not resolved. The clonotype was recovered from a man between 25 and 39 years old in good health. The CDR3, as DNA: TGTGCCAGCAGCCCCTTGACTGGGTTTAATGAGCAGTTCTTC. Its translation: CASSPLTGFNEQFF.